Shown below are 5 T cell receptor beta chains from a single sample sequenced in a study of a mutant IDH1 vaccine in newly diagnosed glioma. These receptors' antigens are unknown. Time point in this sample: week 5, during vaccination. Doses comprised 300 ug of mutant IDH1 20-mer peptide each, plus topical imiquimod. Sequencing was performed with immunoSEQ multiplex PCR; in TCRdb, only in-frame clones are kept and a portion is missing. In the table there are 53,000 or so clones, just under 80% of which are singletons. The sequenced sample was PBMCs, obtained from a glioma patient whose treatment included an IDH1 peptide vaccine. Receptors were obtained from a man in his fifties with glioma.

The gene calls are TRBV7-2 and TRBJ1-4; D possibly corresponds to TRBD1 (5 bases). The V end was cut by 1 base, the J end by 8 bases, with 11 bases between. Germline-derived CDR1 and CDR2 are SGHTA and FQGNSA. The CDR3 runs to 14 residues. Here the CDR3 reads CASSLERGGEKLFF. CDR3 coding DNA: TGTGCCAGCAGCTTAGAAAGGGGAGGGGAAAAACTGTTTTTT. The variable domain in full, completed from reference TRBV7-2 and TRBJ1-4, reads GAGVSQSPSNKVTEKGKDVELRCDPISGHTALYWYRQSLGQGLEFLIYFQGNSAPDKSGLPSDRFSAERTGGSVSTLTIQRTQQEDSAVYLCASSLERGGEKLFFGSGTQLSVL.

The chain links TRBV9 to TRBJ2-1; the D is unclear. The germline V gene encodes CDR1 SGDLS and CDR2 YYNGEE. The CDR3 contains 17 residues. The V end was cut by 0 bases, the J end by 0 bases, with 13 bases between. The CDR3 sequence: CASSVAAGSLSYNEQFF. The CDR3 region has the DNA TGTGCCAGCAGCGTAGCGGCAGGCTCACTCTCCTACAATGAGCAGTTCTTC.

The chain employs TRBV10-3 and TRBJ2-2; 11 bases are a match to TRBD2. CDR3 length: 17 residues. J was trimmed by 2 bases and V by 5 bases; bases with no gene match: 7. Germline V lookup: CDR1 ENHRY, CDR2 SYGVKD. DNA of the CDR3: TGTGCCATCAGTCCGAGTAGCGGGGGGGGAAACACCGGGGAGCTGTTTTTT. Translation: CAISPSSGGGNTGELFF.

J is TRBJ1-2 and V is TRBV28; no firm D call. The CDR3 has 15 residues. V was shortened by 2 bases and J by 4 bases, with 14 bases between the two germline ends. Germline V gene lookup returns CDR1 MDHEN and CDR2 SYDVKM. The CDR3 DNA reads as TGTGCCAGCAGTTTAGGAGTCTGGGCTAGCTATGGCTACACCTTC. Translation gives CASSLGVWASYGYTF.

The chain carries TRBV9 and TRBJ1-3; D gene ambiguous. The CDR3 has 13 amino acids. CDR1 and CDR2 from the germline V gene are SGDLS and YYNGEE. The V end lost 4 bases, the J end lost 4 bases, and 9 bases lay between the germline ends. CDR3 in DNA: TGTGCCAGCAGCCCAGATGTAGGAAACACCATATATTTT. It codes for CASSPDVGNTIYF.